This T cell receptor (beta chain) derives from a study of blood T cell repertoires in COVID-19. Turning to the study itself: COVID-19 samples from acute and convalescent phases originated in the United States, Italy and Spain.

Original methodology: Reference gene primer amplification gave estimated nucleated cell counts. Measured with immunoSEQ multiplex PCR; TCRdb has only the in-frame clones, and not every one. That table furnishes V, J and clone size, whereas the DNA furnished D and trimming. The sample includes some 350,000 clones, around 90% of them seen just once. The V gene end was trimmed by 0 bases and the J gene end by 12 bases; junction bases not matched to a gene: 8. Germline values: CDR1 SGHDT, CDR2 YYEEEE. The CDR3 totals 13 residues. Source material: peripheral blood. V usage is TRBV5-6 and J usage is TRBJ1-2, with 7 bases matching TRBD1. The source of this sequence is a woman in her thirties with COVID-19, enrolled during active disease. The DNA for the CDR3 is TGTGCCAGCAGCTTGGGATCGACAGGGTCCGACACCTTC. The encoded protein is CASSLGSTGSDTF.